One T cell receptor beta chain is described in this entry. This sample was taken from a study of blood T cell repertoires in COVID-19. Study at large: The study drew acute and convalescent COVID-19 samples from the United States, Italy and Spain. In each case, the material was cDNA or gDNA derived from T cells, B-cell-depleted T cells, or PBMCs.

Per the original methods: How many nucleated cells were present was estimated from reference gene primer amplification. The protocol was immunoSEQ multiplex PCR, while the TCRdb copy is restricted to in-frame clones and leaves out a portion. V and J calls and clone size follow that table, whereas D and trimming were derived from the DNA. The data hold about 280,000 clones, with 80% to 90% observed a single time. V lost 2 bases to trimming and J lost 9 bases, with 9 bases between them. This CDR3 comprises 12 residues. The germline V gene encodes CDR1 SGHNT and CDR2 YYREEE (reference sequence). Sample: peripheral blood. This sequence was found in a man in his forties with acute or convalescent COVID-19. The chain links TRBV5-4 to TRBJ1-5; D is uncertain. CDR3 bases: TGTGCCAGCAGCTTCGAGCGGGGGCCCCAGCATTTT. It yields the protein CASSFERGPQHF.